Listed here are 17 T cell receptor beta chains from one sample, sequenced in a study of blood T cell repertoires in COVID-19 (dated by TCRdb to 2020 to 2021). Preparation of the library involved the immunoSEQ multiplex PCR assay. The table was pulled from immuneACCESS by TCRdb, which kept in-frame rearrangements only. Such tables lose some clones; where checked, under half of the loss comes from unresolved V genes, and the rest has no known cause. For this sample there are 250,000 to 300,000 clones; roughly 87% appear just once. 2.2% of the sample is held by the ten biggest clonotypes. The sequencing input was peripheral blood. Every receptor here comes from a woman between 45 and 60 years old who had recovered from COVID-19.

The J gene is TRBJ1-1, the V gene TRBV5-6, with D tentatively TRBD1 (5 bases). CDR1 is SGHDT, CDR2 YYEEEE, per germline. The CDR3 runs to 15 residues. The germline V and J ends were trimmed by 5 bases and 1 base, with 15 bases remaining between them. The CDR3: CASSLLGLTNTEAFF. CDR3 DNA sequence: TGTGCCAGCAGTCTGTTGGGACTTACGAACACTGAAGCTTTCTTT.

This chain connects TRBV9 to TRBJ2-2; D is ambiguous. This CDR3 has 13 residues. CDR1 is SGDLS and CDR2 is YYNGEE in the germline V gene. Trimming cost V 0 bases and J 4 bases, with 4 bases left between them. The CDR3 sequence is CASSVGSTGELFF. CDR3 nucleotide sequence: TGTGCCAGCAGCGTAGGCAGCACCGGGGAGCTGTTTTTT.

This clone was detected once. The chain has TRBV6-5 and TRBJ1-1; the match to TRBD1 covers 7 bases. Trimming removed 6 bases from V and 4 bases from J; junction bases left unmatched: 5. Per the germline V gene, CDR1 is MNHEY and CDR2 is SVGAGI. There are 13 residues in the CDR3. CDR3 sequence (DNA): TGTGCCAGCAGCCTCAGGGGGACCACTGAAGCTTTCTTT. Amino acid sequence: CASSLRGTTEAFF.

The chain links TRBV10-3 to TRBJ2-2, with 8 bases matching TRBD1. CDR1 is ENHRY, CDR2 SYGVKD, per germline. Trimming cost V 9 bases and J 0 bases; bases outside gene matches: 12. This CDR3 has 17 residues. DNA for the CDR3: TGTGCCATAAAACTCGACAGGGGTCGGTCGAACACCGGGGAGCTGTTTTTT. Translating gives CAIKLDRGRSNTGELFF.

The V and J genes are TRBV3-1 (or the pseudogene TRBV3-2) and TRBJ1-2, with a tentative D call TRBD1 (5 bases). This CDR3 has 16 residues. Trimming left V 4 bases short and J 0 bases short, with 15 bases between. Germline values: CDR1 LGHDT, CDR2 YNNKEL (reference sequence). The CDR3 loop is CASSLWGGQANYGYTF. The CDR3 coding sequence is TGTGCCAGCAGCCTCTGGGGCGGCCAAGCTAACTATGGCTACACCTTC.

This chain joins TRBV7-8 and TRBJ2-3, with a possible D match to TRBD2 (5 bases). The CDR3 has 15 residues. V lost 7 bases, J lost 0 bases, and 14 bases lay in between. Germline V gene lookup returns CDR1 SGHVS and CDR2 FQNEAQ. The CDR3 loop reads CASTLEAVSTDTQYF. DNA of the CDR3: TGTGCCAGCACTCTGGAAGCGGTTAGCACAGATACGCAGTATTTT. Full variable domain (outside the CDR3, taken from reference TRBV7-8 and TRBJ2-3): GAGVSQSPRYKVAKRGQDVALRCDPISGHVSLFWYQQALGQGPEFLTYFQNEAQLDKSGLPSDRFFAERPEGSVSTLKIQRTQQEDSAVYLCASTLEAVSTDTQYFGPGTRLTVL.

V usage is TRBV4-3 and J usage is TRBJ1-1; tentatively, D is TRBD1 (5 bases). Trimming left V 3 bases short and J 5 bases short, with 16 bases between. Germline V gene sequence: CDR1 LGHNA, CDR2 YSLEER. This CDR3 has 15 amino acids. The CDR3 coding sequence is TGCGCCAGCAGCCAGGACCTGATGGGGGGTACTGAAGCTTTCTTT. As protein: CASSQDLMGGTEAFF.

This clone was seen a single time. The rearrangement uses TRBV12-3 or TRBV12-4 and TRBJ1-1, with a tentative D call TRBD1 (5 bases). This CDR3 region has 13 residues. The V end was cut by 3 bases, the J end by 5 bases, with 10 bases between. CDR3 sequence: CASSLFRETEAFF. As DNA, the CDR3 is TGTGCCAGCAGTTTGTTCAGGGAAACTGAAGCTTTCTTT.

The V and J genes are TRBV19 and TRBJ1-1, with 12 bases matching TRBD1. Germline V gene sequence: CDR1 LNHDA, CDR2 SQIVND (reference sequence). The V and J ends lost 4 bases and 6 bases, in that order; junction bases with no gene match: 9. This CDR3 region has 16 residues. CDR3 in amino acids: CASSRDRGRGFSEAFF. CDR3 coding DNA: TGTGCCAGTAGTAGGGACAGGGGGCGAGGTTTTTCTGAAGCTTTCTTT.

This chain joins TRBV27 and TRBJ1-1; D is unclear. The V end lost 2 bases, the J end lost 7 bases, and 11 bases lay between the germline ends. The CDR3 loop spans 13 amino acids. Germline V lookup: CDR1 MNHEY, CDR2 SMNVEV (reference sequence). The CDR3: CASSLGVHGEAFF. The CDR3, as DNA: TGTGCCAGCAGTTTAGGAGTCCACGGTGAAGCTTTCTTT.

The chain links TRBV11-2 to TRBJ2-1; 11 bases fit TRBD2. Looked up from germline, CDR1 is SGHAT and CDR2 is FQNNGV. CDR3 length: 18 amino acids. V was clipped by 2 bases and J by 2 bases; unmatched bases: 8. CDR3 amino acids: CASSLIRASGRTYNEQFF. In DNA form, the CDR3 reads TGTGCCAGCAGCTTAATCAGGGCTAGCGGGAGGACCTACAATGAGCAGTTCTTC.

Comments on this clone: The junction differs from germline at one of its ends, possibly a read error. This chain connects TRBV7-8 to TRBJ1-1, with no clear D. The CDR3 length is 11 residues. Looked up from germline, CDR1 is SGHVS and CDR2 is FQNEAQ. The CDR3 region has the DNA TGTGCCAGCAGCAAGAACACGGAAGCTTTCTTT. It is translated as CASSKNTEAFF.

This clone was counted only a few times. This chain uses TRBV6-5 with TRBJ2-3, with 8 bases aligning to TRBD1. The junction had 6 bases not matched to a gene; V was cut back by 5 bases and J by 2 bases. The germline gives CDR1 MNHEY, CDR2 SVGAGI. The CDR3 extends over 15 amino acids. The CDR3 region has the DNA TGTGCCAGCAGTCCCACAGGGGGTCTCACAGATACGCAGTATTTT. Residues: CASSPTGGLTDTQYF.

This sequence joins TRBV5-4 and TRBJ2-5, with 7 bases identical to TRBD1. From germline, CDR1 is SGHNT and CDR2 YYREEE (reference sequence). The CDR3 is 16 amino acids. Germline trimming cut 3 bases from V and 5 bases from J; bases unmatched to any gene: 13. The CDR3 coding sequence is TGTGCCAGCAGCTCGAAGGATCGGCCCAGGGGGGAGACCCAGTACTTC. This gives the protein CASSSKDRPRGETQYF.

The chain couples TRBV23-1 to TRBJ1-1, with D perhaps matching TRBD1 (6 bases). TRBV23-1 carries the ORF label, with uncertain function. CDR3 length equals 13 residues. V dropped 3 bases and J dropped 6 bases, with 11 bases sitting between them. Here the CDR3 DNA reads TGCGCCAGCAGTCAGCAGGGGTTAGCTGAAGCTTTCTTT. It specifies CASSQQGLAEAFF.

V and J are TRBV6-5 and TRBJ2-7; D is unclear. The germline V and J ends were trimmed by 0 bases and 2 bases, with 8 bases remaining between them. In germline, CDR1 is MNHEY, CDR2 SVGAGI. CDR3 length: 14 amino acids. CDR3 amino acids: CASSYSAGAYEQYF. CDR3 in DNA: TGTGCCAGCAGTTACTCGGCTGGAGCCTACGAGCAGTACTTC.

The chain links TRBV11-2 to TRBJ1-2; D ambiguous. From germline, CDR1 is SGHAT and CDR2 FQNNGV. The CDR3 totals 13 residues. V shed 4 bases and J shed 8 bases, with 14 bases lying between them. CDR3 DNA sequence: TGTGCCAGCAGCTCCCAAGCGGCGGGAGGCTACACCTTC. Encoded protein: CASSSQAAGGYTF.